This TCR beta chain appears in the sequencing data of a study of post-analysis software for immune sequencing data (dated by TCRdb to 2015 to 2017). Turning to the overall study: Disease courses on record covered relapsing-remitting, secondary progressive and progressive-relapsing multiple sclerosis, though some patients had no subtype annotation. A subset of samples was prepared in parallel using single-end sample barcoding, then pooled and co-amplified after Illumina adapter ligation. The patient repertoires were compared against fewer than twelve previously published healthy control repertoires obtained from donors aged 6 to 25 years. What the authors observed across the whole study: Direct clustering with F measure revealed strong co-clustering of samples prepared in the same batch, which led to a batch-effect correction. Normalized Chao1 diversity was significantly lower in multiple sclerosis patients than controls, suggesting substantial peripheral T-cell clonal expansion. Significantly higher frequencies in patients than in controls were found for roughly 5 TRBV segments, including TRBV5-6, TRBV5-1 and TRBV20-1. The multiple sclerosis patient group was slightly younger than the control group.

To demonstrate the VDJtools post-analysis software, TCR beta repertoires were profiled from the peripheral blood of 10 to 15 young patients with multiple sclerosis. The patients with multiple sclerosis were children and adolescents between roughly 6 and 17 years of age. The germline V gene (reference sequence) provides CDR1 MNHNY and CDR2 SVGAGI. Germline trimming: 10 bases from V, 6 bases from J; junction bases outside gene matches: 13. Including the terminal cysteine and phenylalanine, the CDR3 comprises 14 residues. The only DNA kept is the CDR3, 42 bases in frame from the first base. The protocol used for the library was PCR. For sequencing, an Illumina HiSeq 2500 was employed. To reduce PCR and sequencing biases, unique molecular identifiers were incorporated into the TCR beta cDNA libraries. Every 1 to 10 million input T cells yielded approximately 500,000 cDNA molecules, meaning each molecule approximated one T cell. The patient libraries were prepared and sequenced with the same protocol used for the earlier healthy control dataset. Within a given batch, samples were prepared together, multiplexed and sequenced on the same HiSeq lane. The original methods were these. Raw barcoded reads were processed with MIGEC, discarding single-read molecular identifier groups before consensus assembly and CDR3 extraction. Clonotype tables were post-analysed with VDJtools, normalizing diversity by down-sampling all datasets to the smallest sample size. To correct batch-related cross-sample contamination, repertoire overlap clustering matched CDR3 amino acid sequences but not nucleotide sequences. TCRdb handled the public reads itself, with Q25 trimming in fastp and clone calling in MiXCR, and kept productive beta chains. Each CDR3 protein appears once, grouped with its most common genes and DNA. TCRdb, not the authors, supplied the V and J calls. Across this sample there are fewer than 850,000 distinct CDR3 sequences, with approximately 44% seen only once. The top ten constitute 4% to 5% of the sample.

This clonotype appeared a few times. The target of this receptor is not known. Per-nucleotide qualities are absent, and no much larger clonotype sits a single base away. The chain is made from TRBV6-6 and TRBJ1-2; 8 bases in the junction line up with TRBD1. The specimen sequenced was blood. The receptor was isolated from a girl aged 5-17 years with multiple sclerosis. The CDR3 loop reads CATIGPGQDNGYTF. In nucleotides, the sequence is TGTGCCACCATTGGACCGGGACAGGACAATGGCTACACCTTC.